This TCR beta chain originates from a study of blood T cells in healthy people across ages. With respect to this clonotype: Its antigen is not known.

The authors ran a second PCR of roughly 6 to 11 cycles using a sample-barcoded 5' primer and a J-beta primer mix. TCRdb used MiXCR to reprocess the 5' RACE reads, holding one entry per CDR3 protein. The repertoire holds about 1.4 million distinct CDR3 sequences, with 55% to 75% as singletons. Findings and caveats of the study: Unsorted PBMCs ruled out conclusive naive versus antigen-experienced comparison. A greater number of naive CD4+ cells and higher diversity distinguished long-lived donors from aged donors.

CDR1 and CDR2 (germline): SGHRS, YFSETQ. Trimming stripped 0 bases from V and 3 bases from J, with 16 bases between. The CDR3 consists of 16 residues. Material for sequencing was blood. The chain has TRBV5-1 and TRBJ2-7; D remains unclear. The sequence was collected from a young man in good health. DNA for the CDR3: TGCGCCAGCAGCTTGGGATTGACCTCGAGAAACTACGAGCAGTACTTC. The encoded protein is CASSLGLTSRNYEQYF.